This paragraph covers one T cell receptor beta chain sequence. Its cognate antigen is unknown. The PCR employed 60 Vbeta primers together with 13 Jbeta primers. Here immunoSEQ multiplex PCR was the method, and the copy in TCRdb shows in-frame clones only, minus some. Of about 160,000 clones listed, about 75% are singletons. Germline values: CDR1 SNHLY, CDR2 FYNNEI. The ends lost 3 bases at V and 3 bases at J; junction bases unmatched: 4. The CDR3 totals 14 residues. This sample was taken from a study of cytomegalovirus exposure and HLA in healthy donors. Whole-study results and caveats: It was approximately 160 TCR beta chains that were listed as cytomegalovirus-associated. Several of the most significant clusters appeared linked to common viral pathogens, based on a later analysis. Segments of the TCR beta V type were, in most cases, productive about 90% or about 30% of the time in an earlier analysis.

The V and J genes are TRBV2 and TRBJ2-7; 8 bases agree with TRBD2. Material for sequencing was PBMCs. This sequence was found in a female donor in good health and CMV-seronegative. The CDR3 DNA reads as TGTGCCAGCAGTGAGAGGGCGGGGGGCTACGAGCAGTACTTC. Translated, it gives CASSERAGGYEQYF. Filled out from reference TRBV2 and TRBJ2-7, the complete variable domain reads EPEVTQTPSHQVTQMGQEVILRCVPISNHLYFYWYRQILGQKVEFLVSFYNNEISEKSEIFDDQFSVERPDGSNFTLKIRSTKLEDSAMYFCASSERAGGYEQYFGPGTRLTVT.